This T cell receptor (beta chain) was documented in a study of identical twins. This CDR3 spans 15 amino acids. The germline V gene encodes CDR1 SGDLS and CDR2 YYNGEE. The junction had 5 bases not matched to a gene; V was cut back by 1 base and J by 4 bases. TCRdb itself ran the 5' RACE reads through MiXCR, one entry per CDR3 protein. Of about 520,000 distinct CDR3 sequences listed, about 20% are singletons. These sequences were also reported in another study, on T cells expressing NK-cell markers. Per that paper: NKG2C+ dominant clonotype frequencies in more than 5 donors were roughly 1.0-7.0% of CD8+ T cells.

Sequencing input: CD4+ T cells sorted from blood. The receptor's source is a woman younger than 30 in good health. The genes are TRBV9 and TRBJ2-5, with 9 bases lining up with TRBD1. The CDR3 sequence: CASSVSTTGGETQYF. The CDR3 DNA sequence: TGTGCCAGCAGCGTAAGCACGACAGGGGGAGAGACCCAGTACTTC.